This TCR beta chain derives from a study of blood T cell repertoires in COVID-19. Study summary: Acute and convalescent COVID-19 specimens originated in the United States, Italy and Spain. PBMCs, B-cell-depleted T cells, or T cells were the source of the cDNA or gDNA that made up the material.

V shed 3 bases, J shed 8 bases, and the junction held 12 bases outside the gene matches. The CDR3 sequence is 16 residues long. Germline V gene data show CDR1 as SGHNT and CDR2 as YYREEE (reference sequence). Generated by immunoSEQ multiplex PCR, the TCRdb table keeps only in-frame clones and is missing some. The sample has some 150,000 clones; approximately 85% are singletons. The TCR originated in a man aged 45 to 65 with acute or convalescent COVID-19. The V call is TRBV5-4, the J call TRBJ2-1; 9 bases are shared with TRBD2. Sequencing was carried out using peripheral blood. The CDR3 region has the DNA TGTGCCAGCAGCTCCCGCGGGAGGGTATTGGGGGATGAGCAGTTCTTC. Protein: CASSSRGRVLGDEQFF.